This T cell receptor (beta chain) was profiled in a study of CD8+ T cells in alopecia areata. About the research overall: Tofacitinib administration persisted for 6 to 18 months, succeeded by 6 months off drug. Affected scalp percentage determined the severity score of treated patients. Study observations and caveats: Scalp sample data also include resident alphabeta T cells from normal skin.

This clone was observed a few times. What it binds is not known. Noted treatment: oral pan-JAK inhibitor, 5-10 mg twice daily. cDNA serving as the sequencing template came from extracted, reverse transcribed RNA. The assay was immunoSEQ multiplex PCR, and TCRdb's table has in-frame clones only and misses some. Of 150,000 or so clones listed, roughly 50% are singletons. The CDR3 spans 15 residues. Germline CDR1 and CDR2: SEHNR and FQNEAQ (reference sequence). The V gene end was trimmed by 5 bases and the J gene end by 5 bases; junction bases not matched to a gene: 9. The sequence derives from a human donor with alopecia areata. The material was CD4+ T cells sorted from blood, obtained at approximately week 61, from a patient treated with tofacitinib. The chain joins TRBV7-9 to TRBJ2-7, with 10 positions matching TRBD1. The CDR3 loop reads CASSRSGDRGNEQYF. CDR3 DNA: TGTGCCAGCAGCCGATCAGGGGACAGGGGAAACGAGCAGTACTTC. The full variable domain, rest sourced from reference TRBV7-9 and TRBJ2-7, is DTGVSQNPRHKITKRGQNVTFRCDPISEHNRLYWYRQTLGQGPEFLTYFQNEAQLEKSRLLSDRFSAERPKGSFSTLEIQRTEQGDSAMYLCASSRSGDRGNEQYFGPGTRLTVT.